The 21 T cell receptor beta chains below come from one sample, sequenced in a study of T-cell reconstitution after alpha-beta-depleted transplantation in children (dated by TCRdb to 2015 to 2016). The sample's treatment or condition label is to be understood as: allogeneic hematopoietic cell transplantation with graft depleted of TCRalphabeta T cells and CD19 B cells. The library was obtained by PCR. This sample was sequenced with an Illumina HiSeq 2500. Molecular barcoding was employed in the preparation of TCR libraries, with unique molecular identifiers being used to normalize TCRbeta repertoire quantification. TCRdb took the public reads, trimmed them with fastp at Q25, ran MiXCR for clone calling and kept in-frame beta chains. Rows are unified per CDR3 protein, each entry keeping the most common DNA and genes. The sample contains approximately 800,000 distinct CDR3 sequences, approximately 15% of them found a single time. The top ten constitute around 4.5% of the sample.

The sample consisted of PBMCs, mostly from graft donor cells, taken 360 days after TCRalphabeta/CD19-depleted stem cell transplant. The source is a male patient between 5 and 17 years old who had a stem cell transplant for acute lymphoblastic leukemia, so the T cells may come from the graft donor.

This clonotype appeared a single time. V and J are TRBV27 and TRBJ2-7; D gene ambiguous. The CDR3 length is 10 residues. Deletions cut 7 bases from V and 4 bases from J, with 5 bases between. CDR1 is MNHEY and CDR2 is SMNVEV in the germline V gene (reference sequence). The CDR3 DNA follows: TGTGCCAGCAACCTATACGAGCAGTACTTC. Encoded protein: CASNLYEQYF.

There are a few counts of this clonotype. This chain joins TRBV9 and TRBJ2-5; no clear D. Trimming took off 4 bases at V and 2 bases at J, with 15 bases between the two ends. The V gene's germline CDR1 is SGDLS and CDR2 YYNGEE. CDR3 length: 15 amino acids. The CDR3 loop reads CASSLRHGRQETQYF. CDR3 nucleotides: TGTGCCAGCAGCTTACGTCACGGTAGGCAAGAGACCCAGTACTTC.

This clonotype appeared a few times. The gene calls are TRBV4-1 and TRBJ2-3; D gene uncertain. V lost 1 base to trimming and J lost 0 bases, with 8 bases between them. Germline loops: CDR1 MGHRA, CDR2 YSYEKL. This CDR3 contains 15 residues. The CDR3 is CASSQVATSTDTQYF. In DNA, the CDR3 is TGCGCCAGCAGCCAAGTAGCTACTAGCACAGATACGCAGTATTTT.

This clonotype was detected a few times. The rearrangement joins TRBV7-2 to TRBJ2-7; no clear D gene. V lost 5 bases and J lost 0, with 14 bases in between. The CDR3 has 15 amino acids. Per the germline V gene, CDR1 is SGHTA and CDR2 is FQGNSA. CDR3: CASSAPWVSSYEQYF. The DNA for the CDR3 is TGTGCCAGCAGCGCGCCGTGGGTGAGCTCCTACGAGCAGTACTTC.

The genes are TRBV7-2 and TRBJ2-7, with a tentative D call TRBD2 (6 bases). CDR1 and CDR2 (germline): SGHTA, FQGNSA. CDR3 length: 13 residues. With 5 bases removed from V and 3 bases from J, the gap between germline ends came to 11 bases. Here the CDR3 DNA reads TGTGCCAGCAGCCCGGACTACTACTACGAGCAGTACTTC. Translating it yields CASSPDYYYEQYF.

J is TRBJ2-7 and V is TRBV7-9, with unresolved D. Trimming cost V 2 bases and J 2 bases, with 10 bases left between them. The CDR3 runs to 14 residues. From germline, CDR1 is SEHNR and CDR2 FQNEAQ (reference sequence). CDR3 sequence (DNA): TGTGCCAGCAGCTTAATTCTCCGACCCTACGAGCAGTACTTC. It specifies CASSLILRPYEQYF.

This CDR3 is CASSSAQLAGFSYEQYF. The CDR3 DNA reads TGTGCCAGCAGTTCAGCGCAACTAGCGGGTTTCTCCTACGAGCAGTACTTC. This chain connects TRBV12-3 or TRBV12-4 to TRBJ2-7; 9 nucleotides agree with TRBD2. J lost 0 bases, V lost 4 bases, and 10 bases had no gene match. This CDR3 is built from 17 residues.

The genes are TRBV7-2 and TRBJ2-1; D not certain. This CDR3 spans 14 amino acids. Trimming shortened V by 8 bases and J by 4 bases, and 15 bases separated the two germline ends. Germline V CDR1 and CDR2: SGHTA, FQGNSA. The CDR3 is CASPETSSYNEQFF. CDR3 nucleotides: TGTGCCAGCCCGGAGACCTCTTCTTACAATGAGCAGTTCTTC.

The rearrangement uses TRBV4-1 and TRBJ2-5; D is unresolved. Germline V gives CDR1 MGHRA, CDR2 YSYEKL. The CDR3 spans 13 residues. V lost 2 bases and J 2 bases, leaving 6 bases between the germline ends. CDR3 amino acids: CASSQLGQETQYF. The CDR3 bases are TGCGCCAGCAGCCAACTCGGACAAGAGACCCAGTACTTC.

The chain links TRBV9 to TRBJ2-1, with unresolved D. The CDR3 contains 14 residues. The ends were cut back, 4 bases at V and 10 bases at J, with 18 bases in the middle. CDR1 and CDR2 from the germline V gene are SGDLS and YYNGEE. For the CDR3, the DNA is TGTGCCAGCAGCCCTCGTACTGGGCTGGGGGAGCAGTTCTTC. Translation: CASSPRTGLGEQFF.

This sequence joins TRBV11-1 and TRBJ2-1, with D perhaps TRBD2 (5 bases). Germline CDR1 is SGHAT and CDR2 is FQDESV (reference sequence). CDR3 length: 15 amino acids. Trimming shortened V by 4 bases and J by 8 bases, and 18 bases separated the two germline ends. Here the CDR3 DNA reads TGTGCCAGCAGCTCGGACTTCCCCAAGTTCGATGAGCAGTTCTTC. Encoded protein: CASSSDFPKFDEQFF.

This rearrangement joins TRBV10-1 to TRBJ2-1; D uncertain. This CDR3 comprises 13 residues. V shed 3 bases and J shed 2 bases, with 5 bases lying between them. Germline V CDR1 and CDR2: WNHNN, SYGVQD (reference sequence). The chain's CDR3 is CASSDPTYNEQFF. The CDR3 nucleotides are TGCGCCAGCAGTGACCCGACCTACAATGAGCAGTTCTTC.

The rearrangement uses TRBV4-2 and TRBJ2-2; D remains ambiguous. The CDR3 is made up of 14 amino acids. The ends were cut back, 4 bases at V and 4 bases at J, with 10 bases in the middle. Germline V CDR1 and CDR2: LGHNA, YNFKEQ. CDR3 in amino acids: CASSRDRPTGELFF. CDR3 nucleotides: TGTGCCAGCAGCCGCGATCGTCCCACCGGGGAGCTGTTTTTT.

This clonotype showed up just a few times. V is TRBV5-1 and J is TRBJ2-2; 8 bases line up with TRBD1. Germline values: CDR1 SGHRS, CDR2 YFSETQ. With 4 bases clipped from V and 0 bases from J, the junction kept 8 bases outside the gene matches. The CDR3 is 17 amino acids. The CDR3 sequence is CASSVSPTGANTGELFF. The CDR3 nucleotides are TGCGCCAGCAGCGTGAGCCCGACAGGGGCGAACACCGGGGAGCTGTTTTTT.

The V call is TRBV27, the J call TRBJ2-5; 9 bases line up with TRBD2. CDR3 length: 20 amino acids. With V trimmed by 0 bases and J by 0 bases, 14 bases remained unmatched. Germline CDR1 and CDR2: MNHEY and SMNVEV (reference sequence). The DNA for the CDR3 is TGTGCCAGCAGTTTATCGTCGATTAGTCTGGCTAGCGGGGACCAAGAGACCCAGTACTTC. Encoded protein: CASSLSSISLASGDQETQYF.

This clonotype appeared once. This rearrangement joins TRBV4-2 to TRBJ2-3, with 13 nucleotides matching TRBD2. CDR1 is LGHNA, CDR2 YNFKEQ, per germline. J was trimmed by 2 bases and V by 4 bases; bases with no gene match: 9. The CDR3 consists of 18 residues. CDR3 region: CASSPGRGLAGHTDTQYF. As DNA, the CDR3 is TGTGCCAGCAGCCCGGGCCGGGGACTAGCGGGACACACAGATACGCAGTATTTT.

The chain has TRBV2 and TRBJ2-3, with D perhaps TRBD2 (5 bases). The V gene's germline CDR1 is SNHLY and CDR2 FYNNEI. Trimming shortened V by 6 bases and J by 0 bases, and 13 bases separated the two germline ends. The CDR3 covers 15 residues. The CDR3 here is CASRSPDYSTDTQYF. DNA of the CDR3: TGTGCCAGCAGATCACCTGACTACAGCACAGATACGCAGTATTTT.

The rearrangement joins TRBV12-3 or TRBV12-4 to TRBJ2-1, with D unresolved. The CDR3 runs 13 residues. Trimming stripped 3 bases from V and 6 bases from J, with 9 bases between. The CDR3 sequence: CASSFGQPNEQFF. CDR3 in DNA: TGTGCCAGCAGTTTCGGCCAGCCCAATGAGCAGTTCTTC.

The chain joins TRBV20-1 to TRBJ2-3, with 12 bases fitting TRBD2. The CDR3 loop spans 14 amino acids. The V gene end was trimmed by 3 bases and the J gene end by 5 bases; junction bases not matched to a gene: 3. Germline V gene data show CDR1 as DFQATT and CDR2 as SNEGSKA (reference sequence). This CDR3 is CSASPTSGRDTQYF. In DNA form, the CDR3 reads TGCAGTGCTAGCCCGACTAGCGGGAGAGATACGCAGTATTTT.

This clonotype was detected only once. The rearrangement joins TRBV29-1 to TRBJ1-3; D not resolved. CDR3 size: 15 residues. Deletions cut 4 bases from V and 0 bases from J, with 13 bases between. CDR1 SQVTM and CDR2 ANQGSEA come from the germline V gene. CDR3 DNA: TGCAGCGTTGTGGGCAGCTATTTCTCTGGAAACACCATATATTTT. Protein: CSVVGSYFSGNTIYF.

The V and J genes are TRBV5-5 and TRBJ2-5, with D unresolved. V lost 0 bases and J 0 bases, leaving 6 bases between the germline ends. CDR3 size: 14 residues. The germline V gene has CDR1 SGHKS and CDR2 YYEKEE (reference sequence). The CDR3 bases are TGTGCCAGCAGCTTGGCCGCCAACCAAGAGACCCAGTACTTC. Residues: CASSLAANQETQYF. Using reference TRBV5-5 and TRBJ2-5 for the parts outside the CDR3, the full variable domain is DAGVTQSPTHLIKTRGQQVTLRCSPISGHKSVSWYQQVLGQGPQFIFQYYEKEERGRGNFPDRFSARQFPNYSSELNVNALLLGDSALYLCASSLAANQETQYFGPGTRLLVL.